The 12 T cell receptor beta chains listed next were all sequenced from one sample in a study of cytomegalovirus exposure and HLA in healthy donors. The data were produced by immunoSEQ multiplex PCR, yet TCRdb's version contains in-frame clones alone and is incomplete. The sample carries fewer than 150,000 clones, 88% recorded once. Sequencing was carried out using PBMCs. These receptor sequences come from a woman under 30 in good health and CMV-seropositive.

V usage is TRBV5-4 and J usage is TRBJ2-1; tentative D call: TRBD1 (6 bases). Germline CDR1 reads SGHNT; CDR2 reads YYREEE (reference sequence). CDR3 size: 19 residues. The V gene lost 4 bases and the J gene lost 0 bases, with 23 bases spanning the gap. CDR3 protein: CASSQKGQRLGSSYNEQFF. CDR3 DNA sequence: TGTGCCAGCAGCCAGAAAGGACAGCGCCTGGGGAGCTCCTACAATGAGCAGTTCTTC. Complete variable domain (other parts from reference TRBV5-4 and TRBJ2-1): ETGVTQSPTHLIKTRGQQVTLRCSSQSGHNTVSWYQQALGQGPQFIFQYYREEENGRGNFPPRFSGLQFPNYSSELNVNALELDDSALYLCASSQKGQRLGSSYNEQFFGPGTRLTVL.

Only one count was recorded for this clone. The chain joins TRBV28 to TRBJ2-1; a weak D match, TRBD2 (6 bases). CDR3 length: 14 amino acids. From germline, CDR1 is MDHEN and CDR2 SYDVKM. The V end was cut by 5 bases, the J end by 8 bases, with 16 bases between. CDR3 nucleotides: TGTGCCAGCAGTAGCTCGGGAGAATTGGATGAGCAGTTCTTC. Translation: CASSSSGELDEQFF.

This clone was detected only once. This chain connects TRBV7-2 to TRBJ2-5, with a tentative D call TRBD1 (6 bases). V lost 0 bases, J lost 5 bases, and 10 bases lay in between. The CDR3 sequence is 14 residues long. Germline CDR1 reads SGHTA; CDR2 reads FQGNSA. The CDR3 DNA sequence: TGTGCCAGCAGCTTAGCGCTTAGGGGGGAGACCCAGTACTTC. It encodes CASSLALRGETQYF. Full variable domain (rest looked up from reference TRBV7-2 and TRBJ2-5): GAGVSQSPSNKVTEKGKDVELRCDPISGHTALYWYRQSLGQGLEFLIYFQGNSAPDKSGLPSDRFSAERTGGSVSTLTIQRTQQEDSAVYLCASSLALRGETQYFGPGTRLLVL.

CDR3 sequence: CASKIEYRASQETQYF. CDR3 sequence (DNA): TGTGCCAGTAAAATAGAGTACAGGGCGTCCCAAGAGACCCAGTACTTC. This chain uses TRBV19 with TRBJ2-5; maybe TRBD1 (6 bases). The CDR3 covers 16 residues. The V gene's germline CDR1 is LNHDA and CDR2 SQIVND (reference sequence). Trimming shortened V by 7 bases and J by 1 base, and 19 bases separated the two germline ends.

The chain employs TRBV2 and TRBJ1-6; the D gene is possibly TRBD1 (5 bases). The CDR3 loop spans 15 amino acids. Trimming pared 8 bases from V and 10 bases from J, leaving 21 bases between. In germline, CDR1 is SNHLY, CDR2 FYNNEI. The CDR3 loop reads CASGYTGTQRSPLHF. The DNA of the CDR3 is TGTGCCAGCGGTTACACCGGGACTCAGAGATCACCCCTCCACTTT.

V usage is TRBV27 and J usage is TRBJ1-2; 8 bases line up with TRBD1. The CDR3 contains 15 residues. Germline lookup yields CDR1 MNHEY and CDR2 SMNVEV (reference sequence). J was trimmed by 3 bases and V by 6 bases; bases with no gene match: 9. The CDR3 reads CASRTRTGRDYGYTF. The CDR3 DNA follows: TGTGCCAGCAGAACGAGGACAGGGAGGGACTATGGCTACACCTTC.

A single count supports this clone. J is TRBJ1-3 and V is TRBV2; D remains unclear. With 4 bases removed from V and 2 bases from J, the gap between germline ends came to 18 bases. Germline CDR1 is SNHLY and CDR2 is FYNNEI. This CDR3 has 17 amino acids. CDR3 DNA: TGTGCCAGCAGTGCTGGCGGTGGGTTCGCGGCTGGAAACACCATATATTTT. Protein: CASSAGGGFAAGNTIYF.

The rearrangement joins TRBV2 to TRBJ2-3; TRBD2 matches at 11 bases. The CDR3 consists of 16 residues. V was pared by 5 bases and J by 5 bases, with 9 bases of the junction left unmatched. Germline V gene lookup returns CDR1 SNHLY and CDR2 FYNNEI. CDR3 DNA: TGTGCCAGCAGTCGAGTAGCGGGGGGGACGATAGATACGCAGTATTTT. Translated: CASSRVAGGTIDTQYF.

The gene calls are TRBV2 and TRBJ2-3, with D possibly matching TRBD1 (5 bases). With 8 bases removed from V and 4 bases from J, the gap between germline ends came to 25 bases. The CDR3 sequence is 17 residues long. Germline V lookup: CDR1 SNHLY, CDR2 FYNNEI. CDR3 sequence reads: CASPELGPRRRPDTQYF. CDR3 DNA: TGTGCCAGCCCCGAATTGGGGCCGCGTCGCAGGCCAGATACGCAGTATTTT.

This chain links TRBV30 with TRBJ1-5, with D maybe TRBD1 (6 bases). CDR1 is GTSNPN, CDR2 SVGIG, per germline (reference sequence). The CDR3 is 16 residues long. Trimming left V 0 bases short and J 7 bases short, with 19 bases between. CDR3 sequence reads: CAWSVRSAGGWQPQHF. CDR3 bases: TGTGCCTGGAGTGTACGGTCGGCGGGGGGCTGGCAGCCCCAGCATTTT.

This CDR3 reads CASSQDHGSGGIYEQYF. The CDR3 coding sequence is TGCGCCAGCAGCCAAGATCACGGTAGCGGGGGGATTTACGAGCAGTACTTC. The chain joins TRBV4-1 to TRBJ2-7, with TRBD2 matching 10 bases. Germline V gives CDR1 MGHRA, CDR2 YSYEKL. Unmatched junction bases numbered 9, after V lost 0 bases and J lost 4 bases. The CDR3 is made up of 17 amino acids.

This chain uses TRBV2 with TRBJ2-1; 9 bases are a match to TRBD1. Trimming removed 8 bases from V and 9 bases from J; junction bases left unmatched: 8. Germline CDR1 SNHLY, CDR2 FYNNEI. CDR3 length equals 13 residues. CDR3 in amino acids: CASDKDRGGEQFF. The DNA of the CDR3 is TGTGCCAGCGATAAGGACAGGGGAGGTGAGCAGTTCTTC.